Presented here are 28 T cell receptor beta chains from one specimen sequenced in a study of a mutant IDH1 vaccine in newly diagnosed glioma. The time point: baseline, week 1 (first vaccination visit). Treatment noted: pre-vaccination baseline after standard-of-care therapy. Method: immunoSEQ multiplex PCR; TCRdb's copy keeps in-frame clones and lacks some. In the table there are 15,000 to 20,000 clones, roughly 80% of which are singletons. The source material was PBMCs, sampled from a glioma patient treated with radiotherapy, temozolomide or both. All receptors come from a man aged 35 to 55 with glioma.

Turning to this clone: Other DNA sequences in this sample translate to the same CDR3. The CDR3 loop reads CASSPGGNEQFF. CDR3 nucleotide sequence: TGTGCCAGCTCACCCGGAGGGAATGAGCAGTTCTTC. The rearrangement links TRBV18 to TRBJ2-1; D possibly corresponds to TRBD2 (6 bases). CDR1 is KGHSH and CDR2 is LQKENI in the germline V gene. Between the trimmed V and J ends, which lost 3 bases and 7 bases, there was a span of 7 bases. There are 12 residues in the CDR3.

The V gene is TRBV11-3, the J gene TRBJ1-1; no firm D call. Per germline, CDR1 SGHNT and CDR2 YENEEA. The germline V and J ends were trimmed by 0 bases and 5 bases, with 10 bases remaining between them. CDR3 length equals 14 residues. DNA for the CDR3: TGTGCCAGCAGCTTAGAACGGCTAGGGACTGAAGCTTTCTTT. This translates into CASSLERLGTEAFF.

This chain joins TRBV27 and TRBJ2-3, with TRBD2 as a possible D gene (6 bases). Per germline, CDR1 MNHEY and CDR2 SMNVEV (reference sequence). V was shortened by 0 bases and J by 6 bases, with 10 bases between the two germline ends. CDR3 size: 14 residues. CDR3 bases: TGTGCCAGCAGTTTATCGCCAGGAGGGGATACGCAGTATTTT. It codes for CASSLSPGGDTQYF.

The sample holds one count of this clone. The chain has TRBV7-7 and TRBJ2-1; no clear D. This CDR3 is 15 amino acids long. Germline loops: CDR1 SSHAT, CDR2 FNYEAQ (reference sequence). The V end was cut by 5 bases, the J end by 7 bases, with 18 bases between. The CDR3 sequence: CASSPTDVGANEQFF. As DNA, the CDR3 is TGTGCCAGCAGCCCTACGGATGTCGGCGCAAATGAGCAGTTCTTC. Looking up the rest from reference TRBV7-7 and TRBJ2-1 gives the full variable domain: GAGVSQSPRYKVTKRGQDVTLRCDPISSHATLYWYQQALGQGPEFLTYFNYEAQPDKSGLPSDRFSAERPEGSISTLTIQRTEQRDSAMYRCASSPTDVGANEQFFGPGTRLTVL.

The count of this clone is one. The chain carries TRBV5-1 and TRBJ2-3; 7 nucleotides align to TRBD1. The CDR3 consists of 16 residues. In germline, CDR1 is SGHRS, CDR2 YFSETQ. Trimming at V came to 3 bases and at J to 1 base, leaving 8 bases not matched to a gene. The CDR3 coding sequence is TGCGCCAGCAGCTCGAACCCGACAGGGCGCACAGATACGCAGTATTTT. Amino acid sequence: CASSSNPTGRTDTQYF. The full variable domain, in which reference TRBV5-1 and TRBJ2-3 provide the parts outside the CDR3, is KAGVTQTPRYLIKTRGQQVTLSCSPISGHRSVSWYQQTPGQGLQFLFEYFSETQRNKGNFPGRFSGRQFSNSRSEMNVSTLELGDSALYLCASSSNPTGRTDTQYFGPGTRLTVL.

J is TRBJ1-1 and V is TRBV5-4; a weak D match, TRBD1 (6 bases). V lost 0 bases to trimming and J lost 10 bases, with 16 bases between them. The CDR3 covers 14 residues. Germline lookup yields CDR1 SGHNT and CDR2 YYREEE (reference sequence). CDR3 sequence reads: CASSLGTVPRGAFF. The CDR3 DNA reads TGTGCCAGCAGCTTGGGGACAGTCCCCCGTGGAGCTTTCTTT.

The V gene is TRBV14, the J gene TRBJ1-3; no firm D call. V gave up 0 bases and J gave up 0 bases, with 3 bases separating them. Germline CDR1 reads SGHDN; CDR2 reads FVKESK. The CDR3 has 14 residues. The CDR3 reads CASSQDFSGNTIYF. CDR3 DNA sequence: TGTGCCAGCAGCCAAGATTTCTCTGGAAACACCATATATTTT.

This chain joins TRBV13 and TRBJ2-5; 7 bases are shared with TRBD2. The CDR3 is 15 amino acids. The germline V gene encodes CDR1 PRHDT and CDR2 FYEKMQ (reference sequence). The trim removed 3 bases at V and 5 bases at J, leaving 9 bases unmatched. Here the CDR3 reads CASSFGTGGGETQYF. The DNA for the CDR3 is TGTGCCAGCAGCTTTGGGACGGGAGGAGGGGAGACCCAGTACTTC.

In this sample, this clone turned up a few times. CDR3 sequence reads: CASSVGLAGSSYNEQFF. Here the CDR3 DNA reads TGTGCCAGCAGCGTAGGGCTAGCGGGGAGCTCCTACAATGAGCAGTTCTTC. This sequence joins TRBV9 and TRBJ2-1; TRBD2 agrees at 9 bases. The CDR3 is made up of 17 amino acids. Germline values: CDR1 SGDLS, CDR2 YYNGEE. The V segment lost 0 bases and the J segment 0 bases; nucleotides outside the gene matches: 4.

The gene calls are TRBV7-8 and TRBJ2-7, with TRBD2 identical over 7 bases. This CDR3 is built from 16 residues. Trimming at V came to 1 base and at J to 4 bases, leaving 10 bases not matched to a gene. Germline values: CDR1 SGHVS, CDR2 FQNEAQ. This chain's CDR3 is CASSLESSASGYEQYF. CDR3 coding DNA: TGTGCCAGCAGCTTAGAGTCATCGGCTAGCGGTTACGAGCAGTACTTC. The full variable domain, its missing parts supplied by reference TRBV7-8 and TRBJ2-7, is GAGVSQSPRYKVAKRGQDVALRCDPISGHVSLFWYQQALGQGPEFLTYFQNEAQLDKSGLPSDRFFAERPEGSVSTLKIQRTQQEDSAVYLCASSLESSASGYEQYFGPGTRLTVT.

This clone has just one count. The V gene is TRBV14, the J gene TRBJ1-6; D remains ambiguous. CDR3 length: 13 amino acids. Germline-derived CDR1 and CDR2 are SGHDN and FVKESK. The V and J ends lost 6 bases and 10 bases respectively, with 13 bases between them. The CDR3 is CASSGFARSPLHF. Written as DNA, the CDR3 is TGTGCCAGCAGTGGATTTGCGAGGTCACCCCTCCACTTT.

This chain joins TRBV19 and TRBJ1-5; D may be TRBD1 (5 bases). The CDR3 sequence is 14 residues long. Trimming cost V 1 base and J 6 bases, with 10 bases left between them. Germline V lookup: CDR1 LNHDA, CDR2 SQIVND (reference sequence). The CDR3 coding sequence is TGTGCCAGTAGTATAGCGGGACCGGGTCAGCCCCAGCATTTT. It specifies CASSIAGPGQPQHF.

The DNA of the CDR3 is TGTGCCTGGAGTTTGGGGGCGATCTATGGCTACACCTTC. Amino acids: CAWSLGAIYGYTF. The chain combines TRBV30 with TRBJ1-2; tentative D call: TRBD1 (6 bases). CDR3 length: 13 residues. In germline, CDR1 is GTSNPN, CDR2 SVGIG (reference sequence). V was pared by 2 bases and J by 4 bases, with 11 bases between.

The chain couples TRBV6-4 to TRBJ2-1; 9 bases line up with TRBD2. V lost 3 bases, J lost 10 bases, and 16 bases stayed unmatched. The CDR3 covers 17 residues. CDR1 is MRHNA, CDR2 SNTAGT, per germline. The CDR3 DNA reads TGTGCCAGCAGTGAGATTCCCGTGACAGCGGGAGGAGGAGAGCAGTTCTTC. Translating gives CASSEIPVTAGGGEQFF.

The chain recombines TRBV7-9 with TRBJ2-6; D remains unclear. V was cut by 6 bases and J by 5 bases, with 8 bases left in between. Germline values: CDR1 SEHNR, CDR2 FQNEAQ (reference sequence). The CDR3 spans 13 residues. For the CDR3, the DNA is TGTGCCAGCAGTCCGGGTAGGGCCAACGTCCTGACTTTC. Amino acid sequence: CASSPGRANVLTF.

The chain links TRBV25-1 to TRBJ2-2; D unclear. CDR1 and CDR2 from the germline V gene are MGHDK and SYGVNS. Deletions cut 1 base from V and 1 base from J, with 10 bases between. The CDR3 has 16 residues. The CDR3 DNA reads as TGTGCCAGCAGTGAATCGGGCAGGATGAACACCGGGGAGCTGTTTTTT. As protein: CASSESGRMNTGELFF.

The chain has TRBV4-1 and TRBJ2-1; no reliable D call. Germline-derived CDR1 and CDR2 are MGHRA and YSYEKL. The CDR3 covers 14 residues. V was shortened by 2 bases and J by 6 bases, with 11 bases between the two germline ends. The CDR3 nucleotides read TGCGCCAGCAGCCAACCGCCGGGCACCAATGAGCAGTTCTTC. Translated: CASSQPPGTNEQFF.

The chain links TRBV6-6 to TRBJ2-7, with D possibly being TRBD2 (6 bases). CDR1 is MNHNY and CDR2 is SVGAGI in the germline V gene (reference sequence). The CDR3 consists of 13 residues. V shed 7 bases and J shed 3 bases, with 13 bases lying between them. The CDR3 DNA follows: TGTGCCAGCAAGGGTAGCGGCAGCTACGAGCAGTACTTC. Its translation: CASKGSGSYEQYF.

The genes are TRBV6-5 and TRBJ1-1; weak D call: TRBD1 (5 bases). Germline CDR1 reads MNHEY; CDR2 reads SVGAGI. The ends were cut back, 6 bases at V and 1 base at J, with 9 bases in the middle. The CDR3 consists of 13 residues. As DNA, the CDR3 is TGTGCCAGCAGCCTTACAGGGAACACTGAAGCTTTCTTT. Translated: CASSLTGNTEAFF.

The genes are TRBV21-1 and TRBJ2-7; the table's D call TRBD1 went unverified against the DNA. TRBV21-1 is reported as a pseudogene. This CDR3 comprises 17 residues. The CDR3 loop is CASSKRWTAFPLRQQYF. CDR3 nucleotide sequence: TGTGCCAGCAGCAAAAGGTGGACAGCATTTCCCCTACGGCAGCAGTACTTC.

This chain joins TRBV6-1 and TRBJ2-1, with D possibly being TRBD2 (6 bases). The germline V gene has CDR1 MNHNS and CDR2 SASEGT. The length of the CDR3 is 13 residues. V shed 1 base and J shed 8 bases, with 9 bases lying between them. The CDR3 region is CASSEVGEDEQFF. Written as DNA, the CDR3 is TGTGCCAGCAGTGAAGTTGGGGAGGATGAGCAGTTCTTC.

The chain recombines TRBV28 with TRBJ2-3, with TRBD2 matching 8 bases. V shed 6 bases and J 2 bases; nucleotides not matched to a gene: 10. The CDR3 is 16 amino acids. Germline CDR1 reads MDHEN; CDR2 reads SYDVKM. CDR3 in amino acids: CASSEPGTSFTDTQYF. As DNA, the CDR3 is TGTGCCAGCAGCGAACCCGGGACTAGTTTCACAGATACGCAGTATTTT.

The chain combines TRBV5-4 with TRBJ1-2, with D perhaps TRBD1 (5 bases). Germline CDR1 reads SGHNT; CDR2 reads YYREEE (reference sequence). The CDR3 is made up of 15 amino acids. Between the trimmed V and J ends, which lost 4 bases and 8 bases, there was a span of 21 bases. CDR3 in amino acids: CASSPPPEGERGYTF. CDR3 nucleotide sequence: TGTGCCAGCAGCCCACCCCCTGAAGGGGAAAGGGGCTACACCTTC.

This chain uses TRBV2 with TRBJ2-1, with D unclear. The CDR3 is 14 amino acids. The germline V and J ends were trimmed by 0 bases and 9 bases, with 12 bases remaining between them. The V gene's germline CDR1 is SNHLY and CDR2 FYNNEI. CDR3 region: CASSEAWDGAEQFF. CDR3 coding DNA: TGTGCCAGCAGTGAAGCATGGGATGGAGCTGAGCAGTTCTTC.

The V gene is TRBV6-5, the J gene TRBJ2-3; no reliable D call. Trimming left V 5 bases short and J 6 bases short, with 9 bases between. The CDR3 is 12 amino acids. CDR1 is MNHEY, CDR2 SVGAGI, per germline. CDR3 loop: CASSRIGDTQYF. In DNA form, the CDR3 reads TGTGCCAGCAGTCGAATAGGGGATACGCAGTATTTT.

This clone was picked up one time. This chain uses TRBV19 with TRBJ1-5; D perhaps matches TRBD1 (5 bases). This CDR3 is built from 16 residues. The V gene lost 3 bases and the J gene lost 5 bases, with 17 bases spanning the gap. Germline assignment: CDR1 LNHDA and CDR2 SQIVND (reference sequence). The CDR3 loop reads CASSIRDFQQYQPQHF. Here the CDR3 DNA reads TGTGCCAGTAGTATCAGGGACTTCCAGCAGTATCAGCCCCAGCATTTT.

This chain links TRBV19 with TRBJ1-2; D ambiguous. Germline CDR1 and CDR2: LNHDA and SQIVND (reference sequence). This CDR3 has 17 amino acids. V lost 7 bases and J 5 bases, leaving 26 bases between the germline ends. CDR3: CASNIRLVPGRGYGYTF. CDR3 in DNA: TGTGCCAGTAACATCCGCCTCGTTCCAGGTAGAGGGTATGGCTACACCTTC.

CDR3 region: CASSIWSGAKETQYF. The CDR3 region has the DNA TGTGCCAGTAGTATCTGGTCCGGGGCCAAAGAGACCCAGTACTTC. The chain combines TRBV19 with TRBJ2-5; TRBD1 or TRBD2 may be the D gene (5 bases each). Germline CDR1 and CDR2: LNHDA and SQIVND (reference sequence). Trimming shortened V by 3 bases and J by 3 bases, and 14 bases separated the two germline ends. The CDR3 loop spans 15 amino acids.